This T cell receptor (beta chain) was sequenced for a study of cytomegalovirus exposure and HLA in healthy donors. The PCR ran on 60 Vbeta and 13 Jbeta primers. Some clones are missing from TCRdb's copy, which holds only in-frame ones; the method was immunoSEQ multiplex PCR. The data contain some 200,000 clones, about 84% of them singletons. Trimming left V 4 bases short and J 5 bases short, with 11 bases between. The CDR3 loop spans 14 amino acids. The germline CDR1 and CDR2 sequences are SEHNR and FQNEAQ (reference sequence). The receptor comes from a middle-aged man in good health and CMV-seronegative. The source material was PBMCs. The J gene is TRBJ1-4, the V gene TRBV7-9; D perhaps matches TRBD1 (6 bases). The CDR3 region has the DNA TGTGCCAGCAGCTCCAGGGGAGACAATGAAAAACTGTTTTTT. Translation: CASSSRGDNEKLFF.